The 14 T cell receptor beta chains below all came from one sample that was sequenced in a study of human T cells and chemical hapten exposure (dated by TCRdb to the early 2020s). What this sample's time point label stands for: patch test 2, 6 weeks after DPC sensitization. The sample's treatment or condition label, in plain terms: therapeutic diphenylcyclopropenone sensitization with weekly scalp DPC. The protocol used for the library was RACE. The sequencing machine was a NextSeq 500. TCRdb reanalyzed the raw reads on its own, using fastp at Q25 for trimming and MiXCR for clone calling, and kept in-frame beta chains. Records with the same CDR3 protein are collapsed into one entry carrying the most frequent genes and DNA. The sample has some 150,000 distinct CDR3 sequences on record, about 11% of them singletons. The ten largest clones take up around 1.4% of the sample. The input for sequencing was whole blood, taken in connection with sensitization to the hapten diphenylcyclopropenone (DPC). The receptor source for this set is a woman between 45 and 60 years old with alopecia areata. Some clones in this sample may be carry-over from other donors' samples.

This clonotype showed up just a few times. This rearrangement joins TRBV7-2 to TRBJ2-5; possibly TRBD2 for D (6 bases). The germline V gene encodes CDR1 SGHTA and CDR2 FQGNSA. The length of the CDR3 is 17 residues. V was shortened by 1 base and J by 5 bases, with 20 bases between the two germline ends. DNA of the CDR3: TGTGCCAGCAGCTTAGAGGGGAGGCTGAGTATCTGGGAGACCCAGTACTTC. This encodes CASSLEGRLSIWETQYF.

The chain is built from TRBV6-2 or TRBV6-3 and TRBJ1-1; D ambiguous. Trimming removed 6 bases from V and 4 bases from J, with 12 bases in between. Germline CDR1 is MNHEY and CDR2 is SVGEGT. The CDR3 extends over 13 amino acids. The CDR3 is CASSLDEGTEAFF. The DNA for the CDR3 is TGTGCCAGCAGCCTGGACGAGGGCACTGAAGCTTTCTTT.

This clonotype was seen more than once but under ten times. The rearrangement joins TRBV6-6 to TRBJ2-1; D may correspond to TRBD1 or TRBD2 (7 bases each). Trimming stripped 2 bases from V and 7 bases from J, with 27 bases between. Germline V gene data show CDR1 as MNHNY and CDR2 as SVGAGI (reference sequence). This CDR3 spans 19 amino acids. The CDR3 loop is CASSYAGTADSGGGNEQFF. CDR3 nucleotides: TGTGCCAGCAGTTACGCCGGGACAGCGGACTCAGGGGGAGGGAATGAGCAGTTCTTC.

The chain joins TRBV24-1 to TRBJ2-1, with D possibly matching TRBD2 (5 bases). Trimming stripped 9 bases from V and 4 bases from J, with 9 bases between. The CDR3 length is 12 residues. Germline assignment: CDR1 KGHDR and CDR2 SFDVKD. CDR3 loop: CATRTSYNEQFF. The CDR3 DNA is TGTGCCACCCGAACTAGTTACAATGAGCAGTTCTTC.

Ten or more counts support this clonotype. The junction departs from germline at one end; a sequencing error may be responsible. CDR3 nucleotides: TGTGCCAGCAGCCAAGAGCTTCGGACTAGCCCCCGAGTAGAGTTC. This codes for CASSQELRTSPRVEF. V gene TRBV4-2 combines with J gene TRBJ2-5, with 8 bases aligning to TRBD2. The germline V gene has CDR1 LGHNA and CDR2 YNFKEQ. This CDR3 has 15 residues.

The chain joins TRBV7-6 to TRBJ2-3; D ambiguous. The germline V and J ends were trimmed by 5 bases and 2 bases, with 14 bases remaining between them. The CDR3 consists of 15 residues. From germline, CDR1 is SGHVS and CDR2 FNYEAQ. The CDR3 region has the DNA TGTGCCAGCAGCCCCCGGACGGCAAACACAGATACGCAGTATTTT. As protein: CASSPRTANTDTQYF. Drawing the rest from reference TRBV7-6 and TRBJ2-3, the complete variable domain is GAGVSQSPRYKVTKRGQDVALRCDPISGHVSLYWYRQALGQGPEFLTYFNYEAQQDKSGLPNDRFSAERPEGSISTLTIQRTEQRDSAMYRCASSPRTANTDTQYFGPGTRLTVL.

V gene TRBV29-1 combines with J gene TRBJ1-1; a weak D match, TRBD1 (6 bases). CDR1 SQVTM and CDR2 ANQGSEA come from the germline V gene. This CDR3 is 12 amino acids long. CDR3 residues: CVSRSGETEAFF. CDR3 DNA sequence: TGCGTTTCTCGCTCAGGGGAAACTGAAGCTTTCTTT.

The genes are TRBV6-5 and TRBJ1-5; TRBD1 is a possible D gene (5 bases). The CDR3 has 13 residues. V lost 7 bases and J 2 bases, leaving 9 bases between the germline ends. Germline values: CDR1 MNHEY, CDR2 SVGAGI. CDR3 nucleotides: TGTGCCAGCATCCCGGGGGGCAATCAGCCCCAGCATTTT. This encodes CASIPGGNQPQHF.

This clonotype has a count of ten or more. The chain couples TRBV28 to TRBJ1-5; D is unclear. Germline V gene data show CDR1 as MDHEN and CDR2 as SYDVKM. V shed 5 bases and J shed 7 bases, with 15 bases lying between them. The CDR3 has 14 amino acids. CDR3 sequence: CASSLGGVRQPQHF. The CDR3 DNA is TGTGCCAGCAGTCTGGGAGGTGTAAGGCAGCCCCAGCATTTT.

This clonotype was seen a few times. J is TRBJ2-3 and V is TRBV6-2 or TRBV6-3, with 7 bases fitting TRBD2. The CDR3 is 14 residues long. V was clipped by 5 bases and J by 4 bases; unmatched bases: 6. Per the germline V gene, CDR1 is MNHEY and CDR2 is SVGEGT. CDR3 coding DNA: TGTGCCAGCAGTAGTGGACTAGTCCCAGATACGCAGTATTTT. It is translated as CASSSGLVPDTQYF.

Note on this clonotype: The germline gene is not matched at one end of the junction; a read error may be the cause. This chain connects TRBV7-7 to TRBJ2-5; a weak D match, TRBD1 (5 bases). This CDR3 comprises 14 residues. The germline V gene encodes CDR1 SSHAT and CDR2 FNYEAQ (reference sequence). CDR3 coding DNA: TGTGCTAGCAGCTTAGCAGGGCAAAAAGAGACCCAGTACTTC. Its translation: CASSLAGQKETQYF.

There are many counts of this clonotype. The chain combines TRBV10-3 with TRBJ1-6; D possibly corresponds to TRBD1 (6 bases). The CDR3 has 14 amino acids. CDR1 and CDR2 (germline): ENHRY, SYGVKD. V lost 6 bases to trimming and J lost 7 bases, with 13 bases between them. The CDR3 loop reads CAISLGGGNSPLHF. CDR3 nucleotide sequence: TGTGCCATCAGCCTGGGAGGGGGGAATTCACCCCTCCACTTT.

The sample holds many counts of this clonotype. This chain connects TRBV11-2 to TRBJ2-1; the match to TRBD2 covers 9 bases. CDR1 is SGHAT, CDR2 FQNNGV, per germline. The CDR3 covers 16 residues. The junction had 7 bases not matched to a gene; V was cut back by 3 bases and J by 4 bases. The CDR3 spells CASSFFGTSLYNEQFF. The CDR3 DNA is TGTGCCAGCAGCTTCTTTGGGACTAGCTTGTACAATGAGCAGTTCTTC.

This clonotype has just a few counts. The rearrangement joins TRBV6-2 or TRBV6-3 to TRBJ2-5, with 9 bases that match TRBD1. Germline trimming cut 0 bases from V and 0 bases from J; bases unmatched to any gene: 11. The CDR3 totals 19 residues. Germline V lookup: CDR1 MNHEY, CDR2 SVGEGT. This CDR3 reads CASSYSKSGQGSYQETQYF. CDR3 bases: TGTGCCAGCAGTTACTCGAAGTCAGGACAGGGGTCTTACCAAGAGACCCAGTACTTC.